The next 8 T cell receptor beta chains were all read from a single sample in a study of T cell repertoires in cytomegalovirus infection. One entry per CDR3 protein results from TCRdb running MiXCR on the reads. The repertoire includes roughly 990,000 distinct CDR3 sequences, approximately 31% of them detected once, and around 15% sits in the top ten. The antigens these receptors bind are not known. Sequenced here: cultured CD8+ T cells from PBMCs, sampled from culture after CMV antigen stimulation. Every receptor here comes from a human donor in good health (CMV status not recorded). Some clones in this sample may be carry-over from other donors' samples.

The chain combines TRBV7-9 with TRBJ1-4; D is unresolved. CDR3 length: 12 amino acids. Germline lookup yields CDR1 SEHNR and CDR2 FQNEAQ (reference sequence). V was trimmed by 5 bases and J by 8 bases, leaving 9 bases between them. The CDR3 sequence: CASSRSYEKLFF. CDR3 sequence (DNA): TGTGCCAGCAGCCGCTCTTACGAAAAACTGTTTTTT.

In this sample, this clonotype turned up once. This sequence joins TRBV12-3 or TRBV12-4 and TRBJ1-6; D uncertain. V was trimmed by 2 bases and J by 6 bases, leaving 11 bases between them. The CDR3 is made up of 15 amino acids. This CDR3 reads CASSLWAAPNSPLHF. The CDR3 DNA follows: TGTGCCAGCAGTTTATGGGCAGCACCTAATTCACCCCTCCACTTT.

This clonotype was detected ten times or more. The V call is TRBV7-9, the J call TRBJ2-5; 8 positions agree with TRBD1. V gave up 6 bases and J gave up 2 bases; unmatched junction bases: 11. This CDR3 is built from 16 residues. The V gene's germline CDR1 is SEHNR and CDR2 FQNEAQ (reference sequence). The CDR3 sequence: CASRTDRGFGQETQYF. DNA for the CDR3: TGTGCCAGCAGAACCGACAGGGGATTTGGACAAGAGACCCAGTACTTC. Together with reference TRBV7-9 and TRBJ2-5, the CDR3 gives the full variable domain: DTGVSQNPRHKITKRGQNVTFRCDPISEHNRLYWYRQTLGQGPEFLTYFQNEAQLEKSRLLSDRFSAERPKGSFSTLEIQRTEQGDSAMYLCASRTDRGFGQETQYFGPGTRLLVL.

This clonotype came up many times. The chain couples TRBV7-9 to TRBJ2-2; 9 bases match TRBD1. V lost 1 base and J lost 2; bases outside the gene matches: 5. Germline CDR1 SEHNR, CDR2 FQNEAQ (reference sequence). There are 17 residues in the CDR3. CDR3 DNA: TGTGCCAGCAGCTTAGTAGGACAGGGGCTCAACACCGGGGAGCTGTTTTTT. Translation gives CASSLVGQGLNTGELFF.

The V gene is TRBV12-3 or TRBV12-4, the J gene TRBJ1-2; 8 bases fit TRBD1. V lost 0 bases, J lost 6 bases, and 0 bases stayed unmatched. This CDR3 has 13 residues. The DNA for the CDR3 is TGTGCCAGCAGTTTAGCGACAGGGGATGGCTACACCTTC. It translates to CASSLATGDGYTF.

The chain has TRBV27 and TRBJ2-1; 7 nucleotides align to TRBD2. The germline V gene encodes CDR1 MNHEY and CDR2 SMNVEV (reference sequence). V gave up 5 bases and J gave up 3 bases; unmatched junction bases: 4. This CDR3 is built from 14 residues. The CDR3 sequence: CASSGLAVYNEQFF. For the CDR3, the DNA is TGTGCCAGCAGTGGGCTAGCGGTCTACAATGAGCAGTTCTTC.

The sample holds many counts of this clonotype. The genes are TRBV7-9 and TRBJ1-2; 11 bases match TRBD1. J lost 5 bases, V lost 4 bases, and 3 bases had no gene match. CDR3 size: 14 residues. From germline, CDR1 is SEHNR and CDR2 FQNEAQ (reference sequence). CDR3 nucleotide sequence: TGTGCCAGCAGCTCCGGACAGGGGGCTTATGGCTACACCTTC. Translating gives CASSSGQGAYGYTF. The full variable domain, with the rest looked up from reference TRBV7-9 and TRBJ1-2, is DTGVSQNPRHKITKRGQNVTFRCDPISEHNRLYWYRQTLGQGPEFLTYFQNEAQLEKSRLLSDRFSAERPKGSFSTLEIQRTEQGDSAMYLCASSSGQGAYGYTFGSGTRLTVV.

The chain couples TRBV14 to TRBJ2-1; TRBD2 agrees at 11 bases. With 5 bases clipped from V and 5 bases from J, the junction kept 17 bases outside the gene matches. CDR3 length equals 19 residues. Germline V lookup: CDR1 SGHDN, CDR2 FVKESK. The CDR3 region has the DNA TGTGCCAGCAGCTTACGCAGGGGGGAGCAGGGACTAGCGGACAATGAGCAGTTCTTC. This gives the protein CASSLRRGEQGLADNEQFF.